This T cell receptor beta chain was recovered during a study of T-cell memory formation after mild COVID-19. Study-wide background: Largely donor-specific sequence clusters came from two donors.

The table lists this clonotype with a few counts. What it binds is unknown. Study outcomes and limitations: Researchers could not confirm that second-wave clones peaking on day 37 targeted SARS-CoV-2. Clones shrinking between day 15 and 85 showed a balanced CD4/CD8 split, and those that grew later tilted toward CD4+.

The V gene's germline CDR1 is MDHEN and CDR2 SYDVKM. J gave up 2 bases and V 5 bases, and 14 bases lay outside the gene matches. This CDR3 is built from 17 residues. TCR alpha and TCR beta cDNA libraries with sample barcodes and UMIs came from 5'RACE using constant-segment primers. Each CDR3 protein gets one entry after TCRdb re-called the 5' RACE reads with MiXCR. The sample holds around 210,000 distinct CDR3 sequences, 9.5% seen once. This sequence joins TRBV28 and TRBJ1-2, with 7 nucleotides matching TRBD1. This sequence was found in a man aged 18 to 30 who had mild COVID-19 (a few samples of this study predate the infection). Cell type and time point are not known. Sequenced material: PBMCs or a T cell subset sorted from them (not recorded which). CDR3 DNA: TGTGCCAGCAGTGCCGCTACTCAGACAGGGATCAACTATGGCTACACCTTC. Translation gives CASSAATQTGINYGYTF.